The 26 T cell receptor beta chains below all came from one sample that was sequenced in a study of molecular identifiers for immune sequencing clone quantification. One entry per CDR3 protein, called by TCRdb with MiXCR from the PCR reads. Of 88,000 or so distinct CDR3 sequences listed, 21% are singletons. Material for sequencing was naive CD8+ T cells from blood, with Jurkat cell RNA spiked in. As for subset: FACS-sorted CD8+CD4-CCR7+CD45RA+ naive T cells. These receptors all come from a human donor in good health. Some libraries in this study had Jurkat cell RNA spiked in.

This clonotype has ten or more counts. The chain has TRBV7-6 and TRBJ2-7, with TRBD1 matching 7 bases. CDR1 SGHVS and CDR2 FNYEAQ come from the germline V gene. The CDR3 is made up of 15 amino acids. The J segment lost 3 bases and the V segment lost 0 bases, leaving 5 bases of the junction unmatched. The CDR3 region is CASSLAKGAVYEQYF. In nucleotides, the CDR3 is TGTGCCAGCAGCTTAGCAAAGGGGGCGGTCTACGAGCAGTACTTC.

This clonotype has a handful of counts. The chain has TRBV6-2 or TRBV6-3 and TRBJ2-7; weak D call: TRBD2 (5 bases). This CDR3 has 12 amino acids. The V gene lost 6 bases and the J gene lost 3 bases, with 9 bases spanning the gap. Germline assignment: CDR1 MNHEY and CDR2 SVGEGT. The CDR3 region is CASSYGIYEQYF. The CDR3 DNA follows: TGTGCCAGCAGCTACGGGATCTACGAGCAGTACTTC.

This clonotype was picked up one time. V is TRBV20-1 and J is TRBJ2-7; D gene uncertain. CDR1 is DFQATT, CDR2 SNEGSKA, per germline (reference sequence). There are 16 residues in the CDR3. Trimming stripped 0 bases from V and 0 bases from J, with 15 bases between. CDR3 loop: CSARELLRTVSYEQYF. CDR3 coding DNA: TGCAGTGCTAGAGAGTTGTTGCGGACCGTCTCCTACGAGCAGTACTTC.

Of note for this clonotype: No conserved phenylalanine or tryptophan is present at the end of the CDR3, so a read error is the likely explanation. The CDR3 loop reads CASSLGGSYEQYS. The CDR3 region has the DNA TGTGCCAGCAGCTTGGGGGGTTCCTACGAGCAGTACTCC. This chain connects TRBV13 to TRBJ2-7, with D possibly matching TRBD2 (6 bases). The CDR3 spans 13 residues. V gave up 3 bases and J gave up 1 base, with 7 bases separating them. In germline, CDR1 is PRHDT, CDR2 FYEKMQ (reference sequence).

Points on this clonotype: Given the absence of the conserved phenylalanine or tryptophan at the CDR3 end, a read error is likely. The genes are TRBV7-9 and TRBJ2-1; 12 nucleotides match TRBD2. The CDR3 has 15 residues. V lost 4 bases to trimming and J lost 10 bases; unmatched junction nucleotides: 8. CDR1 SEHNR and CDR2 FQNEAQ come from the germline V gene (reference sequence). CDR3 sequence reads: CASSWASGREWEQFL. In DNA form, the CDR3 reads TGTGCCAGCAGCTGGGCTAGCGGGAGGGAATGGGAGCAGTTCTTA.

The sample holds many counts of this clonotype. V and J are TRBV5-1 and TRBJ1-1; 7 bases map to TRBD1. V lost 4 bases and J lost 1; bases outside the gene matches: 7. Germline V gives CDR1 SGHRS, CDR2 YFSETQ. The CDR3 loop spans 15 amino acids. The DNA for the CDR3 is TGCGCCAGCAGCCCAGGGACAGATCCGAACACTGAAGCTTTCTTT. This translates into CASSPGTDPNTEAFF.

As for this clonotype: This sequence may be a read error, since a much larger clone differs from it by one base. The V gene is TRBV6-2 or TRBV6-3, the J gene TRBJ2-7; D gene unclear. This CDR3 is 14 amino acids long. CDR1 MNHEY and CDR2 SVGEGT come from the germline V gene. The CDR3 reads CACSSTIRYYEQYF. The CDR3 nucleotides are TGTGCCTGCAGTTCCACAATACGGTACTACGAGCAGTACTTC.

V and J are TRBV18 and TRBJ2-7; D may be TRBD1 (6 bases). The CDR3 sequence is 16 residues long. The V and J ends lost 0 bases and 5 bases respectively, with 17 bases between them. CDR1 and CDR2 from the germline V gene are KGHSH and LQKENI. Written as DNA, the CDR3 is TGTGCCAGCTCACCACCTCGGCCAGGGGTAAGCCACGAGCAGTACTTC. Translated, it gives CASSPPRPGVSHEQYF.

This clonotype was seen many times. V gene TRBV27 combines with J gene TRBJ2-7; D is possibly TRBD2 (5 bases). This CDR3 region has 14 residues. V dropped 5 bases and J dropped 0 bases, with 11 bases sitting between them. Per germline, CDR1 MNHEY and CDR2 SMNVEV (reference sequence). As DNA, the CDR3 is TGTGCCAGCAGTCCCGTGGGGAGCTCCTACGAGCAGTACTTC. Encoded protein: CASSPVGSSYEQYF.

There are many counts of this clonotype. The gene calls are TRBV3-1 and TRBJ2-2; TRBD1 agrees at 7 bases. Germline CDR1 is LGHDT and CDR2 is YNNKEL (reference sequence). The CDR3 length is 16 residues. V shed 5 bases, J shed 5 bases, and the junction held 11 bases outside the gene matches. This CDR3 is CASSIKTGRLTGELFF. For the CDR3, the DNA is TGTGCCAGCAGCATAAAGACAGGGCGGCTGACCGGGGAGCTGTTTTTT.

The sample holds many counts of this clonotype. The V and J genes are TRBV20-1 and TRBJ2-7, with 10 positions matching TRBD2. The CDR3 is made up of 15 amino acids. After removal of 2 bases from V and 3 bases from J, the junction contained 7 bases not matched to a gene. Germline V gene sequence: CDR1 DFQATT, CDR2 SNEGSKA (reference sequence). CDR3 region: CSARSAGGKHYEQYF. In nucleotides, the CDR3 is TGCAGTGCTAGATCAGCGGGAGGGAAGCACTACGAGCAGTACTTC.

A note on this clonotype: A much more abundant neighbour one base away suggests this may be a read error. The DNA for the CDR3 is TGCGCCAGCAGCCATGTCGGGCGGACTGAAGCTTTCTTT. Its translation: CASSHVGRTEAFF. The chain carries TRBV4-3 and TRBJ1-1, with D hard to call. CDR1 and CDR2 from the germline V gene are LGHNA and YSLEER. Trimming shortened V by 3 bases and J by 5 bases, and 10 bases separated the two germline ends. The CDR3 has 13 residues.

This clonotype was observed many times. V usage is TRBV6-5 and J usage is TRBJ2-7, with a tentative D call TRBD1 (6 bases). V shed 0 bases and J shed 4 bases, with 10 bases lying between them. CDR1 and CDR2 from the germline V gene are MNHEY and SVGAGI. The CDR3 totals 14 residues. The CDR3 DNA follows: TGTGCCAGCAGTTACTCGTACAGGGAGTACGAGCAGTACTTC. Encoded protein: CASSYSYREYEQYF.

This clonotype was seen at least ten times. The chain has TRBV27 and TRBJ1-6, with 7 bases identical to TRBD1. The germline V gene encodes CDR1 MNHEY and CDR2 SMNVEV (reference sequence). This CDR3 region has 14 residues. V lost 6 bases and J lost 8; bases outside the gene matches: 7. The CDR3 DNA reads TGTGCCAGCAGACCCGGACAGGCCTATTCACCCCTCCACTTT. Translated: CASRPGQAYSPLHF.

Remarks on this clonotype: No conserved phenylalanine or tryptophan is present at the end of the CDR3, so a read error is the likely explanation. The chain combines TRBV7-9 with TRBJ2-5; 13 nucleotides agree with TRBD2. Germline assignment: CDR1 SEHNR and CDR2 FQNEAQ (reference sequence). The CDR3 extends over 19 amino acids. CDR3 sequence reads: CASSFGLAGADRYQEAQYL. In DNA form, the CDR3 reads TGTGCCAGCAGCTTCGGACTAGCGGGAGCCGACAGGTACCAAGAGGCCCAGTACCTC.

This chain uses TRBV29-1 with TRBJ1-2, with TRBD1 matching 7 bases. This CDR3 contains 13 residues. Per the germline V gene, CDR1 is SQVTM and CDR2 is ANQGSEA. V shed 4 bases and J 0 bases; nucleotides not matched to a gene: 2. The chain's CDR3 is CSVVDRANYGYTF. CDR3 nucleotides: TGCAGCGTTGTAGACAGGGCTAACTATGGCTACACCTTC.

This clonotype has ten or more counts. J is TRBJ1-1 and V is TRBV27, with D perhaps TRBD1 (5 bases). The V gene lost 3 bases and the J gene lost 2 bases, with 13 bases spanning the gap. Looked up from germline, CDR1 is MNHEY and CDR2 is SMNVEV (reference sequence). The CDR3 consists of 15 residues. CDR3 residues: CASSLRGAGNTEAFF. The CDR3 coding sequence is TGTGCCAGCAGTTTGAGGGGCGCGGGTAACACTGAAGCTTTCTTT.

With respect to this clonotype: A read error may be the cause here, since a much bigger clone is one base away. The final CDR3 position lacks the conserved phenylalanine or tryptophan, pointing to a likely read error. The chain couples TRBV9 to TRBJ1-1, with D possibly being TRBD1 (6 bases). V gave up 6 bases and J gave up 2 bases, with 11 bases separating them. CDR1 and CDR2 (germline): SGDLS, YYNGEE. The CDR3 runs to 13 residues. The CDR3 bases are TGTGCCAGCACTACAGGGATCAACACTGAAGCTTTCTCT. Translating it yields CASTTGINTEAFS.

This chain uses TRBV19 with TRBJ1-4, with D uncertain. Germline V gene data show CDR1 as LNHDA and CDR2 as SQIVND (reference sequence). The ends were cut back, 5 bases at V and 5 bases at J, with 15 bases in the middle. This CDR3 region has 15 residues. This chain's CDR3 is CASSVWAIGNEKLFF. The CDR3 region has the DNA TGTGCCAGTAGTGTCTGGGCCATCGGGAATGAAAAACTGTTTTTT.

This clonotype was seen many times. Here the CDR3 DNA reads TGTGCCAGCAGCCCCAGACAGGGATTGAACACTGAAGCTTTCTTT. Translation: CASSPRQGLNTEAFF. V usage is TRBV5-6 and J usage is TRBJ1-1; TRBD1 aligns across 7 bases. Trimming removed 4 bases from V and 0 bases from J; junction bases left unmatched: 6. The CDR3 has 15 residues. Germline values: CDR1 SGHDT, CDR2 YYEEEE.

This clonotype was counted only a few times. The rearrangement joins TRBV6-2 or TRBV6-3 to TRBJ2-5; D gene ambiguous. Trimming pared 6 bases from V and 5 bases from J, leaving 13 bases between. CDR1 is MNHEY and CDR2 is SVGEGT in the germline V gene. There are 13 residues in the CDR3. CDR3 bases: TGTGCCAGCAGAACAACACTCTTGGAGACCCAGTACTTC. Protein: CASRTTLLETQYF.

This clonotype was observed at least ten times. This chain's CDR3 is CASNGHPGDEQYF. DNA for the CDR3: TGTGCCAGCAACGGCCATCCCGGCGACGAGCAGTACTTC. This chain connects TRBV12-3 or TRBV12-4 to TRBJ2-7; D is uncertain. There are 13 residues in the CDR3. The V and J ends lost 7 bases and 5 bases respectively, with 15 bases between them.

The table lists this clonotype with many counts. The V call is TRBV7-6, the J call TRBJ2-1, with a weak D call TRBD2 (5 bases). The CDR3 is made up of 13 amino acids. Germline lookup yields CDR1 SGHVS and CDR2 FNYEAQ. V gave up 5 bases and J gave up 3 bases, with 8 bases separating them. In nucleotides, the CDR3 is TGTGCCAGCAGCCCCGGGGACTACAATGAGCAGTTCTTC. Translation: CASSPGDYNEQFF.

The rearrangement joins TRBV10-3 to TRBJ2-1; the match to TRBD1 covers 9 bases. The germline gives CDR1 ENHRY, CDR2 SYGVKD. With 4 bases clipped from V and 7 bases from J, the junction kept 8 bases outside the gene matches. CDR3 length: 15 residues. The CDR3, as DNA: TGTGCCATCAGTGTAGGGACAGGGCTTAAGAATGAGCAGTTCTTC. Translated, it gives CAISVGTGLKNEQFF.

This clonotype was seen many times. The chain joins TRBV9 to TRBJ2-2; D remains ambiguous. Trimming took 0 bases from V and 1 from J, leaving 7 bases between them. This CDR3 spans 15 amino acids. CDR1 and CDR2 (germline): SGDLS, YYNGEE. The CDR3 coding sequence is TGTGCCAGCAGCGTAGAGTCCGGGAACACCGGGGAGCTGTTTTTT. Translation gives CASSVESGNTGELFF. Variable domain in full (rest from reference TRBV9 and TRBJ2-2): DSGVTQTPKHLITATGQRVTLRCSPRSGDLSVYWYQQSLDQGLQFLIQYYNGEERAKGNILERFSAQQFPDLHSELNLSSLELGDSALYFCASSVESGNTGELFFGEGSRLTVL.

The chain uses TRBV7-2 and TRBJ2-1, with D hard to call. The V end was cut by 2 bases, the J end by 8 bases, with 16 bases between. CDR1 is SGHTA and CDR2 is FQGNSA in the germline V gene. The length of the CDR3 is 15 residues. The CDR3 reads CASSLFRGANDEQFF. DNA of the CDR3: TGTGCCAGCAGCTTATTCCGCGGAGCCAACGATGAGCAGTTCTTC. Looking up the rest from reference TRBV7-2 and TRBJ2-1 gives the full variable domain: GAGVSQSPSNKVTEKGKDVELRCDPISGHTALYWYRQSLGQGLEFLIYFQGNSAPDKSGLPSDRFSAERTGGSVSTLTIQRTQQEDSAVYLCASSLFRGANDEQFFGPGTRLTVL.